This TCR beta chain is from a study of OX40 agonist ivuxolimab in advanced cancers. Study summary: The diagnoses of dose-escalation patients were hepatocellular carcinoma, melanoma, renal cell or head and neck cancer.

Assay used: immunoSEQ multiplex PCR; TCRdb lists only in-frame clones, some missing. The data hold 82,000 or so clones, with around nine tenths observed a single time. The CDR3 is made up of 13 amino acids. Between the trimmed V and J ends, which lost 7 bases and 1 base, there was a span of 13 bases. Per germline, CDR1 GTSNPN and CDR2 SVGIG (reference sequence). Regarding the study as a whole: By week 6 at 0.1 to 3.0 mg/kg, blood CD4+ and CD8+ T cells had expanded clonally.

This clone appeared a few times. The antigen is unknown. The genes are TRBV30 and TRBJ1-1; a possible D gene is TRBD1 (5 bases). The receptor comes from an adult with an advanced solid tumor such as melanoma, head and neck, liver or kidney cancer. Sequenced material: CD4+ or CD8+ T cells sorted from blood, taken in a trial of the OX40 agonist ivuxolimab. CDR3 residues: CALLGLTNTEAFF. In DNA form, the CDR3 reads TGTGCCTTATTGGGACTGACGAACACTGAAGCTTTCTTT.